This entry features one T cell receptor (beta chain) sequence. The entry originates in a study of T-cell reconstitution after alpha-beta-depleted transplantation in children. CDR3 size: 14 residues. V lost 3 bases and J lost 7, with 15 bases in between. Germline V gene sequence: CDR1 LNHNV, CDR2 YYDKDF (reference sequence). Unique molecular identifiers tagged the TCRbeta library. Each CDR3 protein gets one entry after TCRdb re-called the PCR reads with MiXCR. The sample lists almost 500,000 distinct CDR3 sequences, under 15% occurring once. Sequenced material: PBMCs from the stem cell graft donor, taken from the stem cell graft. The TCR was taken from a human donor who donated a stem cell graft to a child with combined immunodeficiency. This chain uses TRBV15 with TRBJ1-2; D gene uncertain. CDR3 DNA sequence: TGTGCCACCAGCAGCGTGAGGGAGGTGGGTGGCTACACCTTC. Protein product: CATSSVREVGGYTF. Full variable domain (rest looked up from reference TRBV15 and TRBJ1-2): DAMVIQNPRYQVTQFGKPVTLSCSQTLNHNVMYWYQQKSSQAPKLLFHYYDKDFNNEADTPDNFQSRRPNTSFCFLDIRSPGLGDTAMYLCATSSVREVGGYTFGSGTRLTVV.